This TCR beta chain was profiled in a study of regulatory T cells in long-lasting Graves disease. Whole-study findings and limits: Newly diagnosed patients had higher TCR diversity than persistent Graves' patients did. Persistent disease samples used TRBV28, TRBJ1-2 and TRBJ2-5 preferentially.

Described time point: newly diagnosed GD, antithyroid drugs for less than 3 months. PBMC-derived RNA was used for the TCR library. Diagnosis followed American Thyroid Association guidelines for Graves' disease. Arm-PCR of CDR3 regions and iRepertoire HTBI primers were the basis on which TCR beta libraries were built. Via MiXCR, TCRdb re-called the multiplex PCR reads, giving one row per CDR3 protein. This table holds about 460,000 distinct CDR3 sequences, 12% to 15% found once. The CDR3 has 13 amino acids. V lost 4 bases and J lost 12; bases outside the gene matches: 8. This clonotype was found many times. The antigen is unknown. These data were also reused for a study on T cells in Graves' hyperthyroidism and ophthalmopathy.

The chain joins TRBV12-3 or TRBV12-4 to TRBJ1-5; 8 positions match TRBD1. This clonotype originated in a woman between 45 and 65 years old with Graves disease. Sequenced material: peripheral blood mononuclear cells (PBMCs), taken at new diagnosis, from a patient treated with antithyroid drugs. This chain's CDR3 is CASSSGDRNRQHF. The CDR3 bases are TGTGCCAGCAGTTCGGGGGACAGGAATCGCCAGCATTTT.